Listed here are 23 T cell receptor beta chains from one sample, sequenced in a study of T cells after yellow fever vaccination. TCRdb reanalysed the 5' RACE reads using MiXCR and keeps one entry per CDR3 protein. The sample yields some 300,000 distinct CDR3 sequences, about 3.5% seen once. The specimen was PBMCs, collected on the day of the yellow fever booster vaccination. Receptor source: a man between 18 and 35 years old who received the YFV17D yellow fever vaccine.

This clonotype came up many times. The J gene is TRBJ1-2, the V gene TRBV12-3 or TRBV12-4, with D possibly being TRBD1 (6 bases). V dropped 3 bases and J dropped 3 bases, with 11 bases sitting between them. The CDR3 is 14 residues long. Written as DNA, the CDR3 is TGTGCCAGCAGTTTGGTGCCAGGGGACTATGGCTACACCTTC. It is translated as CASSLVPGDYGYTF.

J is TRBJ2-1 and V is TRBV4-1, with 11 bases lining up with TRBD2. V lost 4 bases, J lost 7 bases, and 12 bases stayed unmatched. The V gene's germline CDR1 is MGHRA and CDR2 YSYEKL. CDR3 size: 17 residues. This chain's CDR3 is CASSLSHVAGGQNEQFF. The CDR3 region has the DNA TGCGCCAGCAGCCTTTCTCACGTAGCGGGGGGGCAGAATGAGCAGTTCTTC.

The J gene is TRBJ2-7, the V gene TRBV6-2 or TRBV6-3, with D possibly matching TRBD2 (6 bases). Germline values: CDR1 MNHEY, CDR2 SVGEGT. The CDR3 runs 15 residues. V was clipped by 8 bases and J by 2 bases, with 19 bases between them. CDR3: CASRRQPGVTYEQYV. DNA for the CDR3: TGTGCCAGCCGCCGACAACCGGGAGTCACCTACGAGCAGTACGTC.

This clonotype occurred many times. The chain joins TRBV6-4 to TRBJ2-1, with 12 bases lining up with TRBD1. CDR3 length equals 18 residues. With 2 bases clipped from V and 8 bases from J, the junction kept 13 bases outside the gene matches. Germline loops: CDR1 MRHNA, CDR2 SNTAGT. For the CDR3, the DNA is TGTGCCAGCAGTGACGGCCCCGGGACAGGGGGCGAAAAGGATGAGCAGTTCTTC. The encoded protein is CASSDGPGTGGEKDEQFF.

The table lists this clonotype with many counts. Its ends do not fully match the called genes, so a read error is possible. The V and J genes are TRBV7-7 and TRBJ2-3, with D tentatively TRBD1 or TRBD2 (5 bases each). The CDR3 is 17 amino acids. CDR1 SSHAT and CDR2 FNYEAQ come from the germline V gene (reference sequence). The CDR3 here is CASSFPSGQGPHCTQYF. CDR3 coding DNA: TGTGCTAGCAGCTTCCCTTCGGGGCAGGGTCCACACTGTACGCAGTATTTT.

Many counts were recorded for this clonotype. The genes are TRBV9 and TRBJ1-1, with D maybe TRBD1 (5 bases). Germline V gives CDR1 SGDLS, CDR2 YYNGEE. The V end lost 3 bases, the J end lost 5 bases, and 14 bases lay between the germline ends. The CDR3 sequence is 14 residues long. In DNA form, the CDR3 reads TGTGCCAGCAGCGGAGGGGTTGGGAGGACTGAAGCTTTCTTT. It translates to CASSGGVGRTEAFF. The full variable domain, its missing parts supplied by reference TRBV9 and TRBJ1-1, is DSGVTQTPKHLITATGQRVTLRCSPRSGDLSVYWYQQSLDQGLQFLIQYYNGEERAKGNILERFSAQQFPDLHSELNLSSLELGDSALYFCASSGGVGRTEAFFGQGTRLTVV.

This clonotype was counted only a few times. The V call is TRBV30, the J call TRBJ1-1; 7 bases match TRBD1. Losses at the gene ends were 1 base for V and 4 bases for J; bases not matched to a gene: 6. Germline values: CDR1 GTSNPN, CDR2 SVGIG (reference sequence). This CDR3 contains 14 residues. The chain's CDR3 is CAWSDLGTVTEAFF. CDR3 DNA: TGTGCCTGGAGTGATCTAGGGACAGTCACTGAAGCTTTCTTT.

This clonotype was detected ten times or more. The rearrangement joins TRBV19 to TRBJ1-2, with 8 nucleotides matching TRBD1. CDR3 size: 14 residues. V shed 10 bases, J shed 5 bases, and the junction held 12 bases outside the gene matches. CDR1 is LNHDA and CDR2 is SQIVND in the germline V gene (reference sequence). Written as DNA, the CDR3 is TGTGCCATCTCGGACAGGGCGGTTGGTTATGGCTACACCTTC. It codes for CAISDRAVGYGYTF.

This clonotype has a handful of counts. The rearrangement joins TRBV6-5 to TRBJ1-1; D not certain. Germline V gene sequence: CDR1 MNHEY, CDR2 SVGAGI. There are 13 residues in the CDR3. The V end lost 2 bases, the J end lost 2 bases, and 6 bases lay between the germline ends. The CDR3 is CASSYRHNTEAFF. The CDR3 nucleotides read TGTGCCAGCAGTTACCGACATAACACTGAAGCTTTCTTT.

This clonotype occurred many times. The chain uses TRBV12-3 or TRBV12-4 and TRBJ2-1; 7 nucleotides match TRBD2. The CDR3 spans 16 residues. After removal of 5 bases from V and 2 bases from J, the junction contained 9 bases not matched to a gene. This chain's CDR3 is CASSPRGVAAYNEQFF. As DNA, the CDR3 is TGTGCCAGCAGTCCACGGGGGGTAGCGGCCTACAATGAGCAGTTCTTC.

A word on this clonotype: A read error may be the cause here, since a much bigger clone is one base away. This rearrangement joins TRBV6-6 to TRBJ1-1; a weak D match, TRBD1 (5 bases). CDR1 and CDR2 from the germline V gene are MNHNY and SVGAGI (reference sequence). The CDR3 consists of 12 residues. CDR3 nucleotide sequence: TGTGCCAGCAGTACAGGTAACACTGAAGCTCTCTTT. This gives the protein CASSTGNTEALF.

This clonotype was observed many times. The J gene is TRBJ2-7, the V gene TRBV27; D is unresolved. This CDR3 has 12 residues. Between the trimmed V and J ends, which lost 6 bases and 3 bases, there was a span of 9 bases. From germline, CDR1 is MNHEY and CDR2 SMNVEV (reference sequence). CDR3 residues: CASSGRDYEQYF. The CDR3 bases are TGTGCCAGCAGCGGCAGAGACTACGAGCAGTACTTC.

This clonotype was seen repeatedly, ten times or more. The chain combines TRBV4-1 with TRBJ2-1; 11 bases line up with TRBD2. V shed 3 bases, J shed 6 bases, and the junction held 1 base outside the gene matches. CDR1 is MGHRA and CDR2 is YSYEKL in the germline V gene. The CDR3 has 14 residues. The CDR3 region has the DNA TGCGCCAGCAGCCAGCTAGCGGGGGGCAATGAGCAGTTCTTC. Encoded protein: CASSQLAGGNEQFF.

This clonotype was recorded at least ten times. The CDR3 region has the DNA TGTGCCAGCAGCCGTAGGGGGGGAACCACAGATACGCAGTATTTT. As protein: CASSRRGGTTDTQYF. V usage is TRBV7-2 and J usage is TRBJ2-3, with D possibly TRBD2 on 7 matching bases. CDR1 SGHTA and CDR2 FQGNSA come from the germline V gene. The CDR3 loop spans 15 amino acids. V gave up 5 bases and J gave up 2 bases, with 14 bases separating them.

This clonotype was seen ten or more times. The gene calls are TRBV5-5 and TRBJ2-7, with a tentative D call TRBD1 (6 bases). Germline V gene data show CDR1 as SGHKS and CDR2 as YYEKEE (reference sequence). V shed 7 bases and J shed 2 bases, with 7 bases lying between them. The CDR3 runs 11 residues. CDR3 nucleotides: TGTGCCAGCGGGGACACCTACGAGCAGTACTTC. Translating gives CASGDTYEQYF.

This clonotype was recorded at least ten times. The chain uses TRBV27 and TRBJ1-6; 9 bases match TRBD1. Germline V gene data show CDR1 as MNHEY and CDR2 as SMNVEV (reference sequence). The CDR3 sequence is 13 residues long. The V and J ends lost 5 bases and 15 bases, in that order; junction bases with no gene match: 8. DNA of the CDR3: TGTGCCAGCAGTCTCGAGACAGGGGGACACCTCCACTTT. Translation: CASSLETGGHLHF.

V and J are TRBV7-2 and TRBJ1-1; 9 bases agree with TRBD1. CDR1 and CDR2 (germline): SGHTA, FQGNSA. The CDR3 runs to 14 residues. The trim removed 5 bases at V and 5 bases at J, leaving 6 bases unmatched. For the CDR3, the DNA is TGTGCCAGCAGCCCGAACAGGGGGCGTACTGAAGCTTTCTTT. Protein product: CASSPNRGRTEAFF.

This sequence joins TRBV5-6 and TRBJ2-1, with 7 bases aligning to TRBD1. The germline gives CDR1 SGHDT, CDR2 YYEEEE. The CDR3 runs 14 residues. After removal of 6 bases from V and 8 bases from J, the junction contained 11 bases not matched to a gene. The CDR3 DNA reads as TGTGCCAGCACCCACGGGACAGTCGCGGATGAGCAGTTCTTC. It yields the protein CASTHGTVADEQFF.

The sample holds a few counts of this clonotype. This chain connects TRBV24-1 to TRBJ1-2, with D hard to call. With 1 base removed from V and 8 bases from J, the gap between germline ends came to 7 bases. The CDR3 covers 12 residues. Per germline, CDR1 KGHDR and CDR2 SFDVKD. In nucleotides, the CDR3 is TGTGCCACCAGTGATTTTGGCGTGGGCTACACCTTC. Protein product: CATSDFGVGYTF.

This clonotype has more than one count but fewer than ten. The chain couples TRBV9 to TRBJ2-1; 7 positions match TRBD2. Germline V gene lookup returns CDR1 SGDLS and CDR2 YYNGEE. The CDR3 extends over 16 amino acids. Unmatched junction bases numbered 5, after V lost 0 bases and J lost 2 bases. Here the CDR3 reads CASSVGGLPTYNEQFF. DNA of the CDR3: TGTGCCAGCAGCGTAGGGGGACTACCAACCTACAATGAGCAGTTCTTC. Complete variable domain (other parts from reference TRBV9 and TRBJ2-1): DSGVTQTPKHLITATGQRVTLRCSPRSGDLSVYWYQQSLDQGLQFLIQYYNGEERAKGNILERFSAQQFPDLHSELNLSSLELGDSALYFCASSVGGLPTYNEQFFGPGTRLTVL.

This clonotype turned up a few times. The chain combines TRBV5-6 with TRBJ2-3; perhaps D is TRBD1 or TRBD2 (5 bases each). CDR1 SGHDT and CDR2 YYEEEE come from the germline V gene. Trimming left V 1 base short and J 4 bases short, with 10 bases between. The CDR3 totals 14 residues. CDR3 sequence (DNA): TGTGCCAGCAGCTTGTTTCGGGGCGCAGATACGCAGTATTTT. It specifies CASSLFRGADTQYF.

The sample holds many counts of this clonotype. V gene TRBV23-1 combines with J gene TRBJ2-1; D might be TRBD1 (5 bases). TRBV23-1 is designated an ORF whose function remains uncertain. The CDR3 runs to 17 residues. Deletions cut 0 bases from V and 2 bases from J, with 14 bases between. The DNA of the CDR3 is TGCGCCAGCAGTCAATCGGGCCAGGGTACCCCCTACAATGAGCAGTTCTTC. Protein sequence: CASSQSGQGTPYNEQFF.

This clonotype came up a few times. This chain joins TRBV11-2 and TRBJ2-3; 7 positions agree with TRBD1. Trimming at V came to 6 bases and at J to 5 bases, leaving 17 bases not matched to a gene. Looked up from germline, CDR1 is SGHAT and CDR2 is FQNNGV. CDR3 size: 17 residues. In DNA, the CDR3 is TGTGCCAGCAGACATACACATTCACAGGGGTCGGAAGATACGCAGTATTTT. Amino acid sequence: CASRHTHSQGSEDTQYF.